This T cell receptor beta chain was sequenced during a study of T cell responses to AZD1222 COVID-19 vaccine (dated by TCRdb to the early 2020s). Looking at the study overall: TCR sequencing was performed for 230 to 250 trial participants, of whom roughly 200 were given two doses of AZD1222 and approximately 26 were given two doses of MenACWY control vaccine. Trial participants were enrolled by age into subgroups of 18-55, 56-69 and 70-plus years, and roughly 150, 30 and 60 TCR-sequenced participants, respectively, were included in these subgroups. Paper-wide results and their limitations: After two AZD1222 doses, both the breadth and the depth of spike-specific TCRs were significantly higher than at day 0 and than in MenACWY recipients. The whole spike protein was spanned by vaccine-associated CD4 TCRs, and dominant responses were seen in regions 160-218 and 743-854. Conclusions about previously exposed vaccinees were limited because only six AZD1222 recipients were SARS-CoV-2 seropositive at baseline. Participants were mostly white British and included more females than males, and it was suggested by the authors that clonal diversity may have been underestimated. Epitopes outside the regions mutated in the B.1.351 and B.1.1.7 variants were reportedly recognized by nearly half of the unique spike-specific TCRs. Because no samples from the day 14 peak response were available, repertoires could be characterized only after the peak T cell response. The 56-69-year group was small, and its depth increase did not reach significance, likely because of low power.

V is pared back by 1 base and J by 2 bases, with 9 bases lying between the germline termini. As encoded in the germline V gene, CDR1 is SGDLS while CDR2 is YYNGEE. The CDR3 runs 14 amino acids, cysteine and phenylalanine included. Only the CDR3 DNA is retained, 42 bases long and in frame from the first base. The time point tag for this specimen amounts to: about 28 days (+/-7) after the second vaccine dose. AZD1222 recipients given second doses at about 4 weeks or at about 12 weeks were pooled, since spike-specific TCR depth and breadth were not found to differ between the two schedules. Samples from vaccinated people were obtained from the UK trials COV001 and COV002, which included a single-blind randomized controlled phase 2/3 trial of AZD1222 (ChAdOx1 nCoV-19) in healthy adults. Trial participant PBMC samples were collected at day 0 and day 28 after the second dose for TCRbeta chain sequencing.

Regarding this clone: Its antigen remains undetermined. No clone much larger than this one lies a single base away; base qualities are absent.

The CDR3 regions of human TCRbeta chains were analyzed by immunosequencing. The authors' pipeline ran thus. Repertoire TCRs were matched against a reference library of SARS-CoV-2-specific TCRs generated with the MIRA antigen-specificity platform. Breadth meant the fraction of unique TCRs that were SARS-CoV-2-associated, whereas depth meant the fraction of total T cells that were SARS-CoV-2-associated. Each spike-specific TCR was assigned to its reactive spike region and to a CD4 or CD8 class using the MIRA data. Log10-transformed breadth and depth values were compared by one-way ANOVA with Sidak's multiple comparisons tests. TCRdb re-hosts the immuneACCESS table, in-frame sequences only. Its copies lack some clones; in the studies checked, an unresolved V gene accounts for under half of them, and the cause for the rest is not known. The V and J calls and clone size were taken over from that table, and D and trimming were inferred from the DNA. This sample gives about 94,000 clones in total; 85% to 90% of them show up just once. The ten largest clones capture about an eighth of the sample.

The chain couples TRBV9 to TRBJ1-2; no D segment can be confidently identified. This sample comprised peripheral blood, obtained 28 days after the second AZD1222 dose. The receptor comes from an adult who received the AZD1222 COVID-19 vaccine. In nucleotides, the sequence is TGTGCCAGCAGCGTAACCGGGGAGAACTATGGCTACACCTTC. This translates into CASSVTGENYGYTF.